This TCR beta chain was retrieved from a study of blood T cell repertoires in COVID-19. About the study: Samples came from the United States, Italy and Spain, spanning acute and convalescent COVID-19.

Source study methods: Amplification with reference gene primers provided the estimates of nucleated cell counts. Libraries were prepared by immunoSEQ multiplex PCR; TCRdb keeps only in-frame clonotypes and omits some of them. That table furnishes V, J and clone size, whereas the DNA furnished D and trimming. The sample comprises around 150,000 clones, 85% of which are singletons, and about 3.5% rests with the top ten. This CDR3 region has 13 residues. The ends lost 4 bases at V and 3 bases at J; junction bases unmatched: 2. Germline-derived CDR1 and CDR2 are SGHNT and YENEEA. The chain has TRBV11-3 and TRBJ2-7; 8 positions match TRBD1. Material for sequencing was peripheral blood. The sequence was obtained from a human donor with acute or convalescent COVID-19. The donor label of this sample is uncertain. In DNA form, the CDR3 reads TGTGCCAGCAGCTCACAGGGGGTCTACGAGCAGTACTTC. This encodes CASSSQGVYEQYF.